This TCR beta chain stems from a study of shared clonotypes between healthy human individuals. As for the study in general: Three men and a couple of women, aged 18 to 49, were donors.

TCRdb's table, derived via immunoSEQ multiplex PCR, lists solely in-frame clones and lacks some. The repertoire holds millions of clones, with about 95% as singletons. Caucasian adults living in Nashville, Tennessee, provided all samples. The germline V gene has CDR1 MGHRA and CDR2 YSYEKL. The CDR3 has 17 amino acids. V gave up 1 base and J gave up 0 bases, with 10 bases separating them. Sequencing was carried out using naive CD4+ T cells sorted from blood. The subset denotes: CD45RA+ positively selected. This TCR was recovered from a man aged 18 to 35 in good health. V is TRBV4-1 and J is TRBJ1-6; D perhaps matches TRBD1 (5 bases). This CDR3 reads CASSQGQGSSYNSPLHF. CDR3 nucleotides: TGCGCCAGCAGCCAAGGGCAGGGTAGCTCCTATAATTCACCCCTCCACTTT.